This T cell receptor (beta chain) was documented in a study of T cell clonality in common variable immunodeficiency. The repertoire was sequenced with immunoSEQ multiplex PCR; TCRdb's copy has only in-frame clones and lacks some. This sample shows approximately 34,000 clones and no singletons; 3.5% to 4.5% rests with the ten largest. As concerns this clone: The read ends 3 residues early relative to the CDR3; the germline J gene fills the gap.

The CDR3 covers 12 residues. The germline CDR1 and CDR2 sequences are GTSNPN and SVGIG (reference sequence). The V end was cut by 5 bases, the J end by 4 bases, with 12 bases between. The chain couples TRBV30 to TRBJ2-7; D ambiguous. This TCR was recovered from a person aged 18 to 70 in good health. The source material was peripheral blood mononuclear cells. This CDR3 is CAWSQTEYEQYF. The part of the CDR3 DNA that was read is TGTGCCTGGTCACAGACCGAATACGAG.